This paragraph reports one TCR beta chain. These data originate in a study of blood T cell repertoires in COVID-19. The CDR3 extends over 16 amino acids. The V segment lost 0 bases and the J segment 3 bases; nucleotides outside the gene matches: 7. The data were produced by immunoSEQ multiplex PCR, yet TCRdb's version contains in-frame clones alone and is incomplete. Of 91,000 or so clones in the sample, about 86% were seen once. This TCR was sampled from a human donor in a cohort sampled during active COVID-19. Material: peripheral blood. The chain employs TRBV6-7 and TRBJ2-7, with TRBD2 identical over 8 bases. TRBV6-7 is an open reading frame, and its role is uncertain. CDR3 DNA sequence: TGTGCCAGCAGTTACTCCGGGGGGGGGCAACTCTACGAGCAGTACTTC. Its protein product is CASSYSGGGQLYEQYF.